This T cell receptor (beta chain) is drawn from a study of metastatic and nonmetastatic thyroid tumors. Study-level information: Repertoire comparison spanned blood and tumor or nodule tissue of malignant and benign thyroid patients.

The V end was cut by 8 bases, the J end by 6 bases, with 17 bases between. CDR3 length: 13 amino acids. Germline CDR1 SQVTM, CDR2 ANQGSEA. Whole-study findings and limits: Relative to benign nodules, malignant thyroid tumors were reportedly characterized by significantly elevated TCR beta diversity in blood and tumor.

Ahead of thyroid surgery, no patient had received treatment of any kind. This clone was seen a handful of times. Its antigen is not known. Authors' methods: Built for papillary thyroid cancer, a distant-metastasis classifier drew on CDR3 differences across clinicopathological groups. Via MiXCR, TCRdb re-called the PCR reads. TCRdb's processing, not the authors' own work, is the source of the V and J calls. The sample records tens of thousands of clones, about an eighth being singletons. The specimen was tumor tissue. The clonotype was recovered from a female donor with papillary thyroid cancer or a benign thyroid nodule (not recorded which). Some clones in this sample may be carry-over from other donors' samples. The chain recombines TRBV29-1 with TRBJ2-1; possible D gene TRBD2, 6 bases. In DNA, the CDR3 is TGCAGCTGGACCGGCCCCGGGGGCAATGAGCAGTTCTTC. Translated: CSWTGPGGNEQFF.